The sequence of this T cell receptor (beta chain) was determined in a study of blood T cell repertoires in COVID-19. On the study more broadly: The United States, Italy and Spain provided the acute and convalescent COVID-19 samples. The cDNA or gDNA used as material had been derived from T cells, B-cell-depleted T cells, or PBMCs.

The CDR3 loop spans 17 amino acids. V gave up 6 bases and J gave up 4 bases, with 24 bases separating them. Germline V gives CDR1 LGHNT, CDR2 FRNRAP. Original processing methods: Nucleated cell counts were estimated from reference gene primer amplification. The method was immunoSEQ multiplex PCR; TCRdb's version includes in-frame clones alone and lacks a portion of them. The V and J calls and clone size were taken over from that table, and D and trimming were inferred from the DNA. The sample has roughly 180,000 clones, around 79% seen once. The sample comprised peripheral blood. V gene TRBV12-5 combines with J gene TRBJ2-5; TRBD2 might be the D (6 bases). The TCR comes from a man between 60 and 75 years old with active or convalescent COVID-19. CDR3 bases: TGTGCTAGTGGCTCCCTCCGCGGGGCGGGGACCCCAGAGACCCAGTACTTC. Translated, it gives CASGSLRGAGTPETQYF.